This passage covers 12 T cell receptor beta chains from one sample sequenced in a study of control samples from healthy donors and cancer patients. Using immunoSEQ multiplex PCR, the repertoire was profiled, and TCRdb retains in-frame clones only, with some absent. This sample yields around 140,000 clones, of which approximately 93% are seen a single time; under 7% belongs to the top ten. The sample taken for sequencing was blood. The receptors here all came from a man younger than 35 in good health.

The chain is built from TRBV6-5 and TRBJ2-7, with D unresolved. CDR3 length: 13 amino acids. Trimming removed 6 bases from V and 2 bases from J, with 11 bases in between. Germline values: CDR1 MNHEY, CDR2 SVGAGI. Here the CDR3 reads CASRMGYTYEQYF. The CDR3 region has the DNA TGTGCCAGCAGGATGGGTTATACCTACGAGCAGTACTTC.

The chain joins TRBV27 to TRBJ2-3, with D possibly TRBD1 on 6 matching bases. V dropped 2 bases and J dropped 5 bases, with 11 bases sitting between them. Germline V CDR1 and CDR2: MNHEY, SMNVEV (reference sequence). There are 14 residues in the CDR3. The CDR3 bases are TGTGCCAGCAGTTTAGCAGGGGTTGGAGATACGCAGTATTTT. It yields the protein CASSLAGVGDTQYF.

The chain is built from TRBV7-2 and TRBJ2-5; no reliable D call. Trimming removed 2 bases from V and 0 bases from J, with 7 bases in between. CDR3 length equals 14 residues. Germline V gene lookup returns CDR1 SGHTA and CDR2 FQGNSA. The CDR3 loop is CASSLSLYQETQYF. The CDR3 DNA reads TGTGCCAGCAGCTTATCCCTGTACCAAGAGACCCAGTACTTC.

This clone was detected only once. J is TRBJ2-1 and V is TRBV3-1 (or the pseudogene TRBV3-2), with 7 bases identical to TRBD1. J was trimmed by 8 bases and V by 0 bases; bases with no gene match: 13. Germline V gene data show CDR1 as LGHDT and CDR2 as YNNKEL (reference sequence). This CDR3 comprises 17 residues. CDR3 protein: CASSQDSVQGSFHEQFF. In DNA form, the CDR3 reads TGTGCCAGCAGCCAAGATTCGGTACAGGGGAGCTTCCATGAGCAGTTCTTC.

The chain recombines TRBV7-9 with TRBJ2-3; D is possibly TRBD2 (6 bases). Looked up from germline, CDR1 is SEHNR and CDR2 is FQNEAQ (reference sequence). V was pared by 4 bases and J by 6 bases, with 20 bases between. The CDR3 length is 16 residues. CDR3 coding DNA: TGTGCCAGCAGCTCCCCCGGAGGGGCCCTCCGGGATACGCAGTATTTT. Its protein product is CASSSPGGALRDTQYF.

This sequence joins TRBV6-5 and TRBJ2-5; maybe TRBD1 (6 bases). This CDR3 has 12 amino acids. Between the trimmed V and J ends, which lost 6 bases and 2 bases, there was a span of 7 bases. Germline CDR1 reads MNHEY; CDR2 reads SVGAGI. The chain's CDR3 is CASRDRQETQYF. CDR3 DNA: TGTGCCAGCAGGGACAGACAAGAGACCCAGTACTTC.

The chain is built from TRBV11-2 and TRBJ1-1, with D unresolved. This CDR3 spans 14 amino acids. V dropped 4 bases and J dropped 1 base, with 10 bases sitting between them. Germline assignment: CDR1 SGHAT and CDR2 FQNNGV. DNA of the CDR3: TGTGCCAGCAGCTCGCATTGGGGGAACACTGAAGCTTTCTTT. Amino acid sequence: CASSSHWGNTEAFF. The full variable domain, completed using reference TRBV11-2 and TRBJ1-1, is EAGVAQSPRYKIIEKRQSVAFWCNPISGHATLYWYQQILGQGPKLLIQFQNNGVVDDSQLPKDRFSAERLKGVDSTLKIQPAKLEDSAVYLCASSSHWGNTEAFFGQGTRLTVV.

The chain has TRBV29-1 and TRBJ1-1, with a tentative D call TRBD1 (6 bases). Germline CDR1 SQVTM, CDR2 ANQGSEA. The CDR3 consists of 13 residues. Trimming took off 7 bases at V and 4 bases at J, with 16 bases between the two ends. CDR3 DNA sequence: TGCAGCGCCCAAACTACAGGGCCCACTGAAGCTTTCTTT. As protein: CSAQTTGPTEAFF. Based on the CDR3 plus reference TRBV29-1 and TRBJ1-1, the full variable domain is SAVISQKPSRDICQRGTSLTIQCQVDSQVTMMFWYRQQPGQSLTLIATANQGSEATYESGFVIDKFPISRPNLTFSTLTVSNMSPEDSSIYLCSAQTTGPTEAFFGQGTRLTVV.

This sequence joins TRBV4-1 and TRBJ2-5, with D uncertain. The V gene lost 4 bases and the J gene lost 5 bases, with 20 bases spanning the gap. The CDR3 contains 16 residues. The germline CDR1 and CDR2 sequences are MGHRA and YSYEKL. DNA for the CDR3: TGCGCCAGCAGCCGGCGCGGCGGTTTCGAGGCGGAGACCCAGTACTTC. Its translation: CASSRRGGFEAETQYF.

This chain connects TRBV10-2 to TRBJ1-1, with D possibly being TRBD1 (5 bases). This CDR3 comprises 13 residues. V lost 11 bases, J lost 0 bases, and 13 bases lay in between. Germline CDR1 and CDR2: WSHSY and SAAADI. CDR3 protein: CALQRGMNTEAFF. The CDR3 DNA reads TGCGCCTTACAGAGGGGAATGAACACTGAAGCTTTCTTT.

V is TRBV28 and J is TRBJ2-7, with 9 bases that match TRBD2. Unmatched junction bases numbered 13, after V lost 10 bases and J lost 3 bases. Germline lookup yields CDR1 MDHEN and CDR2 SYDVKM. This CDR3 region has 15 residues. The CDR3 loop reads CATRPGLAGDYEQYF. In DNA form, the CDR3 reads TGTGCCACCCGTCCCGGTTTAGCGGGAGACTACGAGCAGTACTTC.

V is TRBV5-1 and J is TRBJ2-3, with TRBD1 matching 9 bases. The CDR3 has 16 amino acids. From germline, CDR1 is SGHRS and CDR2 YFSETQ. J lost 3 bases, V lost 4 bases, and 9 bases had no gene match. The CDR3 DNA is TGCGCCAGCAGCCAGGGACAGGGAATAGGGACAGATACGCAGTATTTT. It is translated as CASSQGQGIGTDTQYF.